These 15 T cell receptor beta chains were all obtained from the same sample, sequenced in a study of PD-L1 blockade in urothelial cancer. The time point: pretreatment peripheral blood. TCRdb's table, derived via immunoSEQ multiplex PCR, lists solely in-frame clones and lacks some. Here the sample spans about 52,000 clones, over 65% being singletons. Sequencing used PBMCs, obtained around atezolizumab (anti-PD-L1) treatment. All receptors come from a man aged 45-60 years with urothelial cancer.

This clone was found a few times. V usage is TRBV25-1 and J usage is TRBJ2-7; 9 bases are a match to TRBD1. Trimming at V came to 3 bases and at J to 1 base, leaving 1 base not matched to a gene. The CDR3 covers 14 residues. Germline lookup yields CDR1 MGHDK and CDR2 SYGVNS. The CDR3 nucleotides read TGTGCCAGCAGTGAGACAGGGGGATCCTACGAGCAGTACTTC. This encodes CASSETGGSYEQYF.

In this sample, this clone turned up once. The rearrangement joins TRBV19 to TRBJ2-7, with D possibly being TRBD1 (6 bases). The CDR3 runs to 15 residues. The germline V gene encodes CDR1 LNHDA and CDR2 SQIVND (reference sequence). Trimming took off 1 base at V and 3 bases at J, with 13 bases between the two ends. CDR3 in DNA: TGTGCCAGTAGTATAGGAATGACAGGAGTCTACGAGCAGTACTTC. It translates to CASSIGMTGVYEQYF.

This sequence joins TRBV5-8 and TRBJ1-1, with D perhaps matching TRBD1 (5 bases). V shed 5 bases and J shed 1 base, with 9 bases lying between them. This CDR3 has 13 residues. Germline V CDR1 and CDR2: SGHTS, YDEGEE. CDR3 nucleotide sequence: TGTGCCAGCAGGAAAAGGGGGAACACTGAAGCTTTCTTT. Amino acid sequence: CASRKRGNTEAFF.

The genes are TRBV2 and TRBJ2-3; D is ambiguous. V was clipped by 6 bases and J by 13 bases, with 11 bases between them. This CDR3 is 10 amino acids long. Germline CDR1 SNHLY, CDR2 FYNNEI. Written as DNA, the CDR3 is TGTGCCAGCAGGGCCTCTCTTGAGTATTTT. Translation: CASRASLEYF.

The CDR3 bases are TGTGCCAGCAGCCCCCGCGGGGGGGGGTCCTACAATGAGCAGTTCTTC. Protein: CASSPRGGGSYNEQFF. V gene TRBV6-4 combines with J gene TRBJ2-1; 9 bases fit TRBD2. J gave up 1 base and V 6 bases, and 7 bases lay outside the gene matches. This CDR3 spans 16 amino acids. Germline CDR1 is MRHNA and CDR2 is SNTAGT.

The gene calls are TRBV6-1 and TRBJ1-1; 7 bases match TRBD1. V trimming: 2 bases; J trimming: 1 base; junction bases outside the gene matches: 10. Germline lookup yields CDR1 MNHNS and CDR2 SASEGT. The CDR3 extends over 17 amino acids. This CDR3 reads CASSERGRADRNTEAFF. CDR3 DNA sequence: TGTGCCAGCAGTGAAAGGGGGCGTGCGGATAGGAACACTGAAGCTTTCTTT.

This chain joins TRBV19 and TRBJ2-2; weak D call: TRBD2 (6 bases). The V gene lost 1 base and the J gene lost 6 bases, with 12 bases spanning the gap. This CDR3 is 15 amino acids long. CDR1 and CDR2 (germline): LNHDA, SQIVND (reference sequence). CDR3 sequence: CASSIGTTGAGELFF. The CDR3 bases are TGTGCCAGTAGTATAGGGACTACGGGGGCCGGGGAGCTGTTTTTT.

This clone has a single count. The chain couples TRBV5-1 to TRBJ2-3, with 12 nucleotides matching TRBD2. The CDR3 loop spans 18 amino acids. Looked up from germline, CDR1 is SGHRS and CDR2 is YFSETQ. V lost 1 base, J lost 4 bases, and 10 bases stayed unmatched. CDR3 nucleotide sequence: TGCGCCAGCAGCTTGCGGGCTAGCGGGAGGGCCGGGGCAGATACGCAGTATTTT. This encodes CASSLRASGRAGADTQYF.

The CDR3 loop is CASSTFGGEYEQYF. CDR3 bases: TGTGCCAGCAGCACGTTCGGGGGAGAGTACGAGCAGTACTTC. The chain couples TRBV11-2 to TRBJ2-7; tentatively, D is TRBD2 (6 bases). V shed 5 bases and J shed 4 bases, with 15 bases lying between them. Germline V gene data show CDR1 as SGHAT and CDR2 as FQNNGV. The CDR3 loop spans 14 amino acids.

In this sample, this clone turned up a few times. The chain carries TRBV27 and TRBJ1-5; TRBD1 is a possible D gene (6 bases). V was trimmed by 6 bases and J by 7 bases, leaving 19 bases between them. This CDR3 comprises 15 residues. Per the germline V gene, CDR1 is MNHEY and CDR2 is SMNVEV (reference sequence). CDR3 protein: CASRSVQGNGQPQHF. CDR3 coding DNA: TGTGCCAGCAGGTCAGTCCAGGGGAACGGGCAGCCCCAGCATTTT.

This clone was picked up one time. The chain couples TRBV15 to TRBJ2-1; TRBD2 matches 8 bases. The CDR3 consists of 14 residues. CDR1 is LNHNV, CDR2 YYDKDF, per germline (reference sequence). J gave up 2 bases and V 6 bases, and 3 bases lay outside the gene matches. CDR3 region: CATRLAAPYNEQFF. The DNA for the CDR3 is TGTGCCACCAGACTAGCGGCCCCCTACAATGAGCAGTTCTTC.

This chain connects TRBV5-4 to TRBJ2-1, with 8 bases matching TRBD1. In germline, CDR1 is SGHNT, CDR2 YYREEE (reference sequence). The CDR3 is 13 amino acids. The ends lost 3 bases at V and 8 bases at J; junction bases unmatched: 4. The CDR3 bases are TGTGCCAGCAGCTCCACAGGGGGGTATGAGCAGTTCTTC. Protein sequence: CASSSTGGYEQFF. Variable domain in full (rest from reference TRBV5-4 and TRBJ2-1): ETGVTQSPTHLIKTRGQQVTLRCSSQSGHNTVSWYQQALGQGPQFIFQYYREEENGRGNFPPRFSGLQFPNYSSELNVNALELDDSALYLCASSSTGGYEQFFGPGTRLTVL.

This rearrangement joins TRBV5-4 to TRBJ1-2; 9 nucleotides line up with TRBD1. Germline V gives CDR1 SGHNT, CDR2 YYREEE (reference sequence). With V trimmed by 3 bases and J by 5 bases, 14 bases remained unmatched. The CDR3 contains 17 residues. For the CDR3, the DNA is TGTGCCAGCAGCTCAGGGGACTGGGACAGGGAAGCGTATGGCTACACCTTC. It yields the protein CASSSGDWDREAYGYTF.

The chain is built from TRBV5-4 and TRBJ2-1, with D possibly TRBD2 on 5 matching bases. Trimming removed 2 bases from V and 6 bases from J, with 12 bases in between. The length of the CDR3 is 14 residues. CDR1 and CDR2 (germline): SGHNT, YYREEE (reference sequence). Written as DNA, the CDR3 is TGTGCCAGCAGCTTCGTATCGGGATTCAATGAGCAGTTCTTC. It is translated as CASSFVSGFNEQFF.

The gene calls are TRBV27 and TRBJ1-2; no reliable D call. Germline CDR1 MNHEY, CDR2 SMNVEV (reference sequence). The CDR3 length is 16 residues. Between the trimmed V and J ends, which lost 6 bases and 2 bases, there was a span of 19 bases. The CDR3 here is CASSLSSLVANYGYTF. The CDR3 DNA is TGTGCCAGCAGCCTATCGTCGCTTGTTGCGAACTATGGCTACACCTTC.